What follows describes a single T cell receptor (beta chain). Antigen specificity is unknown. Germline CDR1 and CDR2: MNHEY and SVGEGT. This CDR3 is built from 16 residues. V dropped 6 bases and J dropped 3; count of bases not matched to a gene: 6. The immunoSEQ assay was version 4, run in survey mode. Repertoires were generated with immunoSEQ multiplex PCR, while TCRdb's copy carries only in-frame clones and drops some. Among some 30,000 clones listed, roughly 87% were seen once. These data are taken from a study of persistence of HIV-infected CD4 T cells. Overall study: CD4+ T cells responding to CMV or HIV-1 Gag were isolated.

Stimulation used approximately 9.5 ug/mL lysate from CMV-infected fibroblasts. Memory cells lacking CD40L and CD69 with high CD45RO were sorted. The starting material was CD4+ T cells sorted from PBMCs after 18-hour stimulation, obtained from a patient who received antiretroviral therapy. The genes are TRBV6-2 or TRBV6-3 and TRBJ2-7, with 15 bases fitting TRBD2. The sequence derives from an adult woman with HIV who was CMV-seropositive. CDR3 DNA sequence: TGTGCCAGCAGCCAGCCGGGACTAGCGGGGGGCTACGAGCAGTACTTC. This encodes CASSQPGLAGGYEQYF.